This T cell receptor beta chain was obtained from a study of T cell responses to AZD1222 COVID-19 vaccine. Points from the study as a whole: Only a handful of people who got AZD1222 tested seropositive at baseline.

With 3 bases removed from V and 7 bases from J, the gap between germline ends came to 9 bases. This CDR3 is 12 amino acids long. The data were produced by immunoSEQ multiplex PCR, yet TCRdb's version contains in-frame clones alone and is incomplete. The table has approximately 150,000 clones, roughly 90% seen once. This clone was recorded once. What it binds is not known. Material: peripheral blood, obtained on day 0 of AZD1222 vaccination. This chain joins TRBV12-3 or TRBV12-4 and TRBJ1-1; D is undetermined. This receptor was taken from an adult in good health. The DNA of the CDR3 is TGTGCCAGCAGTTTGGCCCTATATGAAGCTTTCTTT. Protein sequence: CASSLALYEAFF.